Following are 21 T cell receptor beta chains from one sample sequenced in a study of blood T cell repertoires in COVID-19 (dated by TCRdb to between 2020 and 2021). The library was made by the immunoSEQ multiplex PCR assay. Drawn from immuneACCESS, this table holds only the in-frame rearrangements with V and J called that TCRdb kept. Clones are partly lost; checked studies trace under half to an unresolved V gene and leave the rest unexplained. In this sample the table shows more than 150,000 clones, roughly nine tenths of which occur a single time. The ten largest clones add up to roughly 2.2% of the sample. Input material: peripheral blood. These receptors were taken from a woman between 70 and 85 years old with acute or convalescent COVID-19.

The chain links TRBV2 to TRBJ1-2; 8 bases align to TRBD1. The J segment lost 2 bases and the V segment lost 0 bases, leaving 8 bases of the junction unmatched. Germline CDR1 SNHLY, CDR2 FYNNEI. CDR3 size: 17 residues. The CDR3 is CASSEADRDGGNYGYTF. The CDR3 nucleotides read TGTGCCAGCAGTGAAGCGGACAGGGATGGGGGGAACTATGGCTACACCTTC.

The gene calls are TRBV29-1 and TRBJ1-2, with 9 positions matching TRBD1. V dropped 0 bases and J dropped 4; count of bases not matched to a gene: 0. This CDR3 contains 13 residues. The V gene's germline CDR1 is SQVTM and CDR2 ANQGSEA. The CDR3 DNA is TGCAGCGTTGAAGAGGACAGGGGCTATGGCTACACCTTC. The encoded protein is CSVEEDRGYGYTF.

This clone was counted only a few times. The rearrangement joins TRBV5-1 to TRBJ1-6, with 10 bases fitting TRBD1. V shed 0 bases, J shed 9 bases, and the junction held 6 bases outside the gene matches. This CDR3 contains 16 residues. The germline V gene encodes CDR1 SGHRS and CDR2 YFSETQ. The CDR3 coding sequence is TGCGCCAGCAGCTTGGCAGACAGGGGGCAGGGTTCACCCCTCCACTTT. Translating gives CASSLADRGQGSPLHF.

The gene calls are TRBV4-1 and TRBJ1-4; a possible D gene is TRBD1 (6 bases). CDR3 length: 15 amino acids. Trimming pared 0 bases from V and 4 bases from J, leaving 9 bases between. Per germline, CDR1 MGHRA and CDR2 YSYEKL. This chain's CDR3 is CASSQEARGNEKLFF. The CDR3 DNA reads as TGCGCCAGCAGCCAAGAGGCCAGGGGTAATGAAAAACTGTTTTTT.

The chain combines TRBV29-1 with TRBJ1-1; D is undetermined. The V end was cut by 4 bases, the J end by 5 bases, with 11 bases between. CDR1 SQVTM and CDR2 ANQGSEA come from the germline V gene. The CDR3 length is 12 residues. The CDR3 DNA reads as TGCAGCGTTGCGGAGGGCGAAACTGAAGCTTTCTTT. Translated, it gives CSVAEGETEAFF.

The chain uses TRBV15 and TRBJ1-1; tentative D call: TRBD1 (6 bases). The CDR3 totals 15 residues. Per the germline V gene, CDR1 is LNHNV and CDR2 is YYDKDF (reference sequence). Trimming stripped 0 bases from V and 4 bases from J, with 12 bases between. The CDR3 spells CATSRDPQGFTEAFF. For the CDR3, the DNA is TGTGCCACCAGCAGAGACCCACAGGGTTTCACTGAAGCTTTCTTT.

The chain links TRBV7-9 to TRBJ1-2; a possible D gene is TRBD1 (6 bases). Germline CDR1 SEHNR, CDR2 FQNEAQ (reference sequence). The length of the CDR3 is 15 residues. Trimming removed 5 bases at V and 2 bases at J, with 15 bases between. CDR3 region: CASSRLTQGNYGYTF. CDR3 DNA sequence: TGTGCCAGCAGCCGCCTCACCCAGGGGAACTATGGCTACACCTTC.

The chain is built from TRBV5-4 and TRBJ1-1; tentatively, D is TRBD1 (5 bases). CDR1 SGHNT and CDR2 YYREEE come from the germline V gene (reference sequence). The V and J ends lost 4 bases and 6 bases respectively, with 16 bases between them. The length of the CDR3 is 14 residues. CDR3 residues: CASSPGGKGAEAFF. CDR3 sequence (DNA): TGTGCCAGCAGCCCGGGAGGCAAAGGGGCTGAAGCTTTCTTT.

The V call is TRBV5-1, the J call TRBJ2-2, with a weak D call TRBD1 (5 bases). The CDR3 runs to 14 residues. Per germline, CDR1 SGHRS and CDR2 YFSETQ. Trimming shortened V by 5 bases and J by 0 bases, and 8 bases separated the two germline ends. DNA for the CDR3: TGCGCCAGCAGGGACACGCCGAACACCGGGGAGCTGTTTTTT. Its translation is CASRDTPNTGELFF.

Only one count was recorded for this clone. V usage is TRBV5-1 and J usage is TRBJ1-2; the D gene is possibly TRBD1 (5 bases). From germline, CDR1 is SGHRS and CDR2 YFSETQ. CDR3 length equals 15 residues. The V gene lost 0 bases and the J gene lost 4 bases, with 13 bases spanning the gap. CDR3 amino acids: CASSLETARSYGYTF. As DNA, the CDR3 is TGCGCCAGCAGCTTGGAGACAGCTCGAAGCTATGGCTACACCTTC. The full variable domain, its missing parts supplied by reference TRBV5-1 and TRBJ1-2, is KAGVTQTPRYLIKTRGQQVTLSCSPISGHRSVSWYQQTPGQGLQFLFEYFSETQRNKGNFPGRFSGRQFSNSRSEMNVSTLELGDSALYLCASSLETARSYGYTFGSGTRLTVV.

The rearrangement links TRBV7-2 to TRBJ1-1; TRBD1 aligns across 8 bases. Germline V gene sequence: CDR1 SGHTA, CDR2 FQGNSA. V was clipped by 5 bases and J by 2 bases; unmatched bases: 7. The CDR3 has 15 amino acids. DNA for the CDR3: TGTGCCAGCAGCCGCTATGGACAGGGCAACACTGAAGCTTTCTTT. The encoded protein is CASSRYGQGNTEAFF.

The CDR3 sequence is CASSREYWSGVTGWINQPQHF. The CDR3 DNA is TGTGCCAGCAGCCGAGAATACTGGAGTGGGGTAACAGGGTGGATCAATCAGCCCCAGCATTTT. V usage is TRBV6-2 or TRBV6-3 and J usage is TRBJ1-5; TRBD1 might be the D (6 bases). CDR1 and CDR2 from the germline V gene are MNHEY and SVGEGT. The CDR3 consists of 21 residues. V was shortened by 6 bases and J by 3 bases, with 33 bases between the two germline ends.

The table lists this clone with a count of one. The chain carries TRBV7-2 and TRBJ1-2, with 9 nucleotides matching TRBD1. With 5 bases clipped from V and 12 bases from J, the junction kept 13 bases outside the gene matches. Germline CDR1 SGHTA, CDR2 FQGNSA. The length of the CDR3 is 14 residues. CDR3 bases: TGTGCCAGCAGCCCACCGGACAGGGGTTCAATCCACACCTTC. Translating it yields CASSPPDRGSIHTF.

The chain employs TRBV5-5 and TRBJ1-2; TRBD1 might be the D (6 bases). The CDR3 covers 15 residues. Trimming shortened V by 4 bases and J by 8 bases, and 21 bases separated the two germline ends. The germline V gene encodes CDR1 SGHKS and CDR2 YYEKEE (reference sequence). CDR3 sequence (DNA): TGTGCCAGCAGCCCCGGGGGGGGCTCGTTAGGGGGCTACACCTTC. Translation gives CASSPGGGSLGGYTF.

The gene calls are TRBV7-9 and TRBJ2-5, with 8 bases identical to TRBD2. There are 15 residues in the CDR3. With V trimmed by 2 bases and J by 1 base, 3 bases remained unmatched. Germline V gene lookup returns CDR1 SEHNR and CDR2 FQNEAQ (reference sequence). This CDR3 reads CASSLTTSGQETQYF. In DNA form, the CDR3 reads TGTGCCAGCAGCTTAACAACTAGCGGCCAAGAGACCCAGTACTTC.

The gene calls are TRBV3-1 (or the pseudogene TRBV3-2) and TRBJ2-3, with TRBD2 identical over 13 bases. The CDR3 totals 16 residues. After removal of 4 bases from V and 6 bases from J, the junction contained 7 bases not matched to a gene. Per germline, CDR1 LGHDT and CDR2 YNNKEL (reference sequence). CDR3 coding DNA: TGTGCCAGCAGCCGAAGGACTAGCGGGGGTCCTGATACGCAGTATTTT. This encodes CASSRRTSGGPDTQYF.

Here the CDR3 reads CASTLSQKLFF. Here the CDR3 DNA reads TGTGCCAGCACTCTATCCCAAAAACTGTTTTTT. The chain employs TRBV6-1 and TRBJ1-4, with D unclear. The CDR3 is 11 amino acids. V was trimmed by 7 bases and J by 9 bases, leaving 9 bases between them. In germline, CDR1 is MNHNS, CDR2 SASEGT.

This chain joins TRBV7-6 and TRBJ1-5; D perhaps matches TRBD1 (6 bases). The V and J ends lost 2 bases and 6 bases respectively, with 14 bases between them. This CDR3 is 15 amino acids long. The germline V gene encodes CDR1 SGHVS and CDR2 FNYEAQ. For the CDR3, the DNA is TGTGCCAGCAGCTTAAGGGCAGGGGTTGGTCAGCCCCAGCATTTT. Translated: CASSLRAGVGQPQHF.

Of note for this clone: This CDR3 is also generated by other DNA sequences in the sample. This sequence joins TRBV18 and TRBJ2-5; weak D call: TRBD1 (6 bases). CDR1 and CDR2 from the germline V gene are KGHSH and LQKENI. The V and J ends lost 9 bases and 0 bases respectively, with 11 bases between them. This CDR3 spans 13 amino acids. Written as DNA, the CDR3 is TGTGCCAGTAGCAGGGGCGACCAAGAGACCCAGTACTTC. This sequence encodes CASSRGDQETQYF. The full variable domain, completed using reference TRBV18 and TRBJ2-5, is NAGVMQNPRHLVRRRGQEARLRCSPMKGHSHVYWYRQLPEEGLKFMVYLQKENIIDESGMPKERFSAEFPKEGPSILRIQQVVRGDSAAYFCASSRGDQETQYFGPGTRLLVL.

The V gene is TRBV18, the J gene TRBJ1-2; D not certain. The CDR3 length is 13 residues. The germline gives CDR1 KGHSH, CDR2 LQKENI. Trimming took off 2 bases at V and 2 bases at J, with 6 bases between the two ends. This CDR3 is CASSPAENYGYTF. DNA for the CDR3: TGTGCCAGCTCACCAGCCGAGAACTATGGCTACACCTTC. Based on the CDR3 plus reference TRBV18 and TRBJ1-2, the full variable domain is NAGVMQNPRHLVRRRGQEARLRCSPMKGHSHVYWYRQLPEEGLKFMVYLQKENIIDESGMPKERFSAEFPKEGPSILRIQQVVRGDSAAYFCASSPAENYGYTFGSGTRLTVV.

The rearrangement uses TRBV5-4 and TRBJ2-7; 7 bases align to TRBD2. The CDR3 spans 13 residues. The germline CDR1 and CDR2 sequences are SGHNT and YYREEE (reference sequence). Unmatched junction bases numbered 0, after V lost 3 bases and J lost 0 bases. CDR3 nucleotides: TGTGCCAGCAGCTGGGACTACTCCTACGAGCAGTACGTC. This translates into CASSWDYSYEQYV.